The text below deals with one T cell receptor beta chain. No antigen is known for it. Data came from immunoSEQ multiplex PCR; TCRdb stores just in-frame clones and leaves some out. The table shows tens of thousands of clones, with around nine tenths occurring only once. CDR3 length equals 14 residues. CDR1 is SGHTA and CDR2 is FQGNSA in the germline V gene. Trimming shortened V by 0 bases and J by 5 bases, and 8 bases separated the two germline ends. The data stem from a study of OX40 agonist ivuxolimab in advanced cancers. Study summary: Among those enrolled, mean age was around 55 years (range about 23 to 90) and 82.7% were male. Overall study results and limits: Within 6 weeks, CD4+ and CD8+ blood T cells expanded clonally at 0.1 to 3.0 mg/kg.

The receptor was derived from an adult with an advanced solid tumor such as melanoma, head and neck, liver or kidney cancer. This chain uses TRBV7-2 with TRBJ2-1; D remains unclear. The sample here was CD4+ or CD8+ T cells sorted from blood, taken in a trial of the OX40 agonist ivuxolimab. CDR3 protein: CASSLALGNNEQFF. In DNA, the CDR3 is TGTGCCAGCAGCTTAGCATTAGGGAACAATGAGCAGTTCTTC.